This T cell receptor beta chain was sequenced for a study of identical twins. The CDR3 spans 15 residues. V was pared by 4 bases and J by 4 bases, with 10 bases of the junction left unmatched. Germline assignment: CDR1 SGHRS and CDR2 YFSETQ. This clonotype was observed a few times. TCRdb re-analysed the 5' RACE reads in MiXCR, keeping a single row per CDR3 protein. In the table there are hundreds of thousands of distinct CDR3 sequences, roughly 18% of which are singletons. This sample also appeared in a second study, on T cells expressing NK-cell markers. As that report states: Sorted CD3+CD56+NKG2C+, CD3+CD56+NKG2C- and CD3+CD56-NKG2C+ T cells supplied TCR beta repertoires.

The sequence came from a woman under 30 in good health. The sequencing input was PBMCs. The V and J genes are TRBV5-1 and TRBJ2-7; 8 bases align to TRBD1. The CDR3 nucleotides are TGCGCCAGCAGCCCCTCGACAGGGGCGGGGTACGAGCAGTACTTC. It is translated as CASSPSTGAGYEQYF.